The 29 T cell receptor beta chains reported below all come from one sample, sequenced in a study of T cells after yellow fever vaccination. TCRdb passed the 5' RACE reads through MiXCR, listing each CDR3 protein once. The sample holds 340,000 or so distinct CDR3 sequences; approximately 13% are singletons and the top ten take 2.5% to 4%. The input for sequencing was CD4+ T cells sorted from PBMCs, taken 15 days after the yellow fever booster vaccination. All receptors come from a man younger than 35 who received the YFV17D yellow fever vaccine.

The sample holds one count of this clonotype. V is TRBV6-2 or TRBV6-3 and J is TRBJ1-1, with a weak D call TRBD1 (5 bases). Germline V lookup: CDR1 MNHEY, CDR2 SVGEGT. With 3 bases removed from V and 4 bases from J, the gap between germline ends came to 12 bases. This CDR3 is built from 14 residues. This CDR3 reads CASSYAREATEAFF. The DNA for the CDR3 is TGTGCCAGCAGTTATGCCAGGGAGGCCACTGAAGCTTTCTTT.

In this sample, this clonotype turned up a few times. The genes are TRBV11-2 and TRBJ1-1, with a tentative D call TRBD1 (6 bases). CDR1 is SGHAT, CDR2 FQNNGV, per germline. V lost 5 bases to trimming and J lost 0 bases, with 7 bases between them. CDR3 size: 13 residues. The DNA of the CDR3 is TGTGCCAGCAGCGGGGACATGAACACTGAAGCTTTCTTT. This translates into CASSGDMNTEAFF.

This clonotype was recorded a few times. The chain uses TRBV15 and TRBJ2-7; 10 nucleotides align to TRBD1. Per germline, CDR1 LNHNV and CDR2 YYDKDF (reference sequence). CDR3 size: 16 residues. With 3 bases clipped from V and 0 bases from J, the junction kept 5 bases outside the gene matches. The CDR3 bases are TGTGCCACCAGCAGGGAGGGACAGGGGTCCTCCTACGAGCAGTACTTC. Its translation: CATSREGQGSSYEQYF.

The rearrangement uses TRBV9 and TRBJ2-1; 8 bases are a match to TRBD2. Germline V lookup: CDR1 SGDLS, CDR2 YYNGEE. V trimming: 4 bases; J trimming: 2 bases; junction bases outside the gene matches: 5. The CDR3 runs to 15 residues. In DNA, the CDR3 is TGTGCCAGCAGCCCTCGGGGGGGGACCTACAATGAGCAGTTCTTC. This gives the protein CASSPRGGTYNEQFF.

This clonotype appeared many times. The chain joins TRBV12-3 or TRBV12-4 to TRBJ1-5, with a possible D match to TRBD1 (5 bases). Trimming left V 6 bases short and J 5 bases short, with 11 bases between. The CDR3 has 13 amino acids. Here the CDR3 DNA reads TGTGCCAGCAGCCTCGGGACGGATCAGCCCCAGCATTTT. Its protein product is CASSLGTDQPQHF.

The chain links TRBV5-1 to TRBJ2-5; 7 bases are a match to TRBD2. The CDR3 has 14 amino acids. V shed 4 bases, J shed 1 base, and the junction held 4 bases outside the gene matches. Germline V CDR1 and CDR2: SGHRS, YFSETQ. CDR3 loop: CASSQRLAQETQYF. The CDR3 nucleotides are TGCGCCAGCAGCCAGCGACTAGCCCAAGAGACCCAGTACTTC.

In its sample, this clonotype was seen a few times. The chain is built from TRBV7-2 and TRBJ2-2; D ambiguous. The CDR3 is made up of 13 amino acids. Germline CDR1 and CDR2: SGHTA and FQGNSA. The V end lost 2 bases, the J end lost 3 bases, and 4 bases lay between the germline ends. Written as DNA, the CDR3 is TGTGCCAGCAGCTTAATGTACACCGGGGAGCTGTTTTTT. It codes for CASSLMYTGELFF.

The sample holds a few counts of this clonotype. This chain joins TRBV18 and TRBJ1-2, with 9 bases identical to TRBD1. Losses at the gene ends were 4 bases for V and 8 bases for J; bases not matched to a gene: 14. Germline values: CDR1 KGHSH, CDR2 LQKENI. The CDR3 is 16 residues long. The CDR3 loop is CASSLTGQGSPGGYTF. The DNA of the CDR3 is TGTGCCAGCTCACTGACGGGACAGGGATCCCCTGGAGGCTACACCTTC.

V usage is TRBV27 and J usage is TRBJ2-7; D may be TRBD1 (5 bases). From germline, CDR1 is MNHEY and CDR2 SMNVEV (reference sequence). The CDR3 has 13 residues. Trimming pared 5 bases from V and 7 bases from J, leaving 15 bases between. CDR3 nucleotide sequence: TGTGCCAGCAGTAGACAGTCCATTGGGGAGCAGTACTTC. This sequence encodes CASSRQSIGEQYF.

This clonotype was seen many times. The chain is built from TRBV20-1 and TRBJ2-5; D possibly corresponds to TRBD1 (5 bases). The V gene lost 2 bases and the J gene lost 2 bases, with 9 bases spanning the gap. This CDR3 is 13 amino acids long. Germline V gene data show CDR1 as DFQATT and CDR2 as SNEGSKA (reference sequence). The CDR3 bases are TGCAGTGCTAGATACCAGGGACAAGAGACCCAGTACTTC. This sequence encodes CSARYQGQETQYF.

This clonotype was found many times. The V and J genes are TRBV7-2 and TRBJ2-1; D gene ambiguous. V lost 0 bases, J lost 8 bases, and 8 bases lay in between. Germline CDR1 is SGHTA and CDR2 is FQGNSA. CDR3 length: 13 residues. CDR3 DNA: TGTGCCAGCAGCTTAGCGGCTTCCTATGAGCAGTTCTTC. Translation: CASSLAASYEQFF.

This clonotype was seen more than once but under ten times. The rearrangement links TRBV7-9 to TRBJ2-1; D remains ambiguous. The ends were cut back, 1 base at V and 8 bases at J, with 12 bases in the middle. The CDR3 extends over 14 amino acids. Germline loops: CDR1 SEHNR, CDR2 FQNEAQ (reference sequence). The CDR3 DNA reads TGTGCCAGCAGCTTAGAGATCCCGCCCCATGAGCAGTTCTTC. Protein sequence: CASSLEIPPHEQFF. The full variable domain, its missing parts supplied by reference TRBV7-9 and TRBJ2-1, is DTGVSQNPRHKITKRGQNVTFRCDPISEHNRLYWYRQTLGQGPEFLTYFQNEAQLEKSRLLSDRFSAERPKGSFSTLEIQRTEQGDSAMYLCASSLEIPPHEQFFGPGTRLTVL.

This clonotype was recorded at least ten times. The chain carries TRBV5-1 and TRBJ1-6, with a possible D match to TRBD1 (6 bases). Looked up from germline, CDR1 is SGHRS and CDR2 is YFSETQ. The CDR3 sequence is 13 residues long. The germline V and J ends were trimmed by 3 bases and 7 bases, with 8 bases remaining between them. The CDR3 DNA is TGCGCCAGCAGCTCTCAGGGGAATTCACCCCTCCACTTT. It codes for CASSSQGNSPLHF.

This clonotype was observed a few times. The chain employs TRBV20-1 and TRBJ2-1; 11 positions agree with TRBD2. The trim removed 3 bases at V and 0 bases at J, leaving 7 bases unmatched. Per germline, CDR1 DFQATT and CDR2 SNEGSKA (reference sequence). This CDR3 is 17 amino acids long. CDR3 sequence: CSASRLAGRYSYNEQFF. The CDR3 region has the DNA TGCAGTGCTAGTCGACTAGCGGGGCGCTACTCCTACAATGAGCAGTTCTTC.

This clonotype was found a few times. The gene calls are TRBV3-2 and TRBJ1-5; the D call TRBD1 from the table was never checked on the DNA. TRBV3-2 is an annotated pseudogene. The CDR3 sequence is 15 residues long. CDR3 nucleotides: TGTGCCAGCAGCCAAGGGGGGTCTCGCGATCAGCCCCAGCATTTT. Its translation is CASSQGGSRDQPQHF.

This clonotype was seen a handful of times. The gene calls are TRBV27 and TRBJ1-1; D might be TRBD1 (6 bases). CDR1 and CDR2 (germline): MNHEY, SMNVEV (reference sequence). This CDR3 contains 12 residues. V dropped 11 bases and J dropped 3 bases, with 13 bases sitting between them. Written as DNA, the CDR3 is TGTGCCGCAGGAACAGGGTACACTGAAGCTTTCTTT. Its translation: CAAGTGYTEAFF.

This clonotype was seen more than once but under ten times. The chain couples TRBV12-3 or TRBV12-4 to TRBJ1-5, with no clear D. The CDR3 runs 14 residues. V gave up 3 bases and J gave up 1 base, with 7 bases separating them. CDR3 in amino acids: CASSFHTSNQPQHF. Written as DNA, the CDR3 is TGTGCCAGCAGTTTCCACACCAGCAATCAGCCCCAGCATTTT.

This chain connects TRBV7-9 to TRBJ2-3; no reliable D call. This CDR3 comprises 10 residues. Germline-derived CDR1 and CDR2 are SEHNR and FQNEAQ (reference sequence). V lost 8 bases, J lost 6 bases, and 6 bases lay in between. The CDR3 coding sequence is TGTGCCAGCTTGGCGGATACGCAGTATTTT. Protein: CASLADTQYF.

V gene TRBV18 combines with J gene TRBJ2-2; D is perhaps TRBD1 (6 bases). Germline CDR1 KGHSH, CDR2 LQKENI. The CDR3 sequence is 15 residues long. V was clipped by 5 bases and J by 6 bases, with 16 bases between them. DNA of the CDR3: TGTGCCAGCTCAACCACCAGGGGATACGCCGGGGAGCTGTTTTTT. This sequence encodes CASSTTRGYAGELFF.

The V and J genes are TRBV5-1 and TRBJ2-3, with D possibly TRBD1 on 6 matching bases. Germline CDR1 is SGHRS and CDR2 is YFSETQ. CDR3 size: 15 residues. V lost 6 bases, J lost 7 bases, and 21 bases lay in between. The CDR3 DNA reads as TGCGCCAGCACCACTCAGGGGACCTACTCCAATACGCAGTATTTT. Its protein product is CASTTQGTYSNTQYF. The full variable domain, in which reference TRBV5-1 and TRBJ2-3 provide the parts outside the CDR3, is KAGVTQTPRYLIKTRGQQVTLSCSPISGHRSVSWYQQTPGQGLQFLFEYFSETQRNKGNFPGRFSGRQFSNSRSEMNVSTLELGDSALYLCASTTQGTYSNTQYFGPGTRLTVL.

This clonotype has a count of ten or more. V gene TRBV28 combines with J gene TRBJ1-1, with D possibly being TRBD1 (6 bases). The CDR3 loop spans 15 amino acids. V gave up 7 bases and J gave up 0 bases, with 15 bases separating them. Per germline, CDR1 MDHEN and CDR2 SYDVKM. In nucleotides, the CDR3 is TGTGCCAGCATCAAAGGGGGGGGAATGAACACTGAAGCTTTCTTT. Protein: CASIKGGGMNTEAFF.

CDR3 amino acids: CASSPGQGVAGELFF. CDR3 DNA: TGTGCCAGCAGTCCGGGACAGGGTGTGGCCGGGGAGCTGTTTTTT. The V gene is TRBV12-3 or TRBV12-4, the J gene TRBJ2-2; 9 positions match TRBD1. The CDR3 has 15 amino acids. Trimming cost V 5 bases and J 6 bases; bases outside gene matches: 7.

The chain recombines TRBV5-1 with TRBJ2-3; TRBD2 matches at 8 bases. The germline gives CDR1 SGHRS, CDR2 YFSETQ. The CDR3 loop spans 17 amino acids. With V trimmed by 1 base and J by 0 bases, 7 bases remained unmatched. The CDR3 region has the DNA TGCGCCAGCAGCTTGAGCGCGGGGGGCCTTAGCACAGATACGCAGTATTTT. Its translation is CASSLSAGGLSTDTQYF. Drawing the rest from reference TRBV5-1 and TRBJ2-3, the complete variable domain is KAGVTQTPRYLIKTRGQQVTLSCSPISGHRSVSWYQQTPGQGLQFLFEYFSETQRNKGNFPGRFSGRQFSNSRSEMNVSTLELGDSALYLCASSLSAGGLSTDTQYFGPGTRLTVL.

The chain couples TRBV11-2 to TRBJ2-1; 8 bases are shared with TRBD2. This CDR3 contains 12 residues. The germline CDR1 and CDR2 sequences are SGHAT and FQNNGV. V was clipped by 7 bases and J by 9 bases; unmatched bases: 5. The CDR3 spells CASNRGGGEQFF. Here the CDR3 DNA reads TGTGCCAGCAATCGGGGGGGCGGTGAGCAGTTCTTC.

The table lists this clonotype with a few counts. This chain uses TRBV7-3 with TRBJ2-7; the D gene is possibly TRBD1 (5 bases). With 8 bases removed from V and 2 bases from J, the gap between germline ends came to 10 bases. This CDR3 contains 12 residues. Germline V gives CDR1 SGHTA, CDR2 FQGTGA. The DNA for the CDR3 is TGTGCCAGCCCAGACAGCCCCTACGAGCAGTACGTC. Amino acids: CASPDSPYEQYV.

There are many counts of this clonotype. The chain uses TRBV7-3 and TRBJ2-1; 10 nucleotides match TRBD2. The CDR3 is 16 amino acids. Germline CDR1 and CDR2: SGHTA and FQGTGA. The junction had 3 bases not matched to a gene; V was cut back by 0 bases and J by 4 bases. This CDR3 is CASSLTASGGYNEQFF. Here the CDR3 DNA reads TGTGCCAGCAGCTTAACTGCTAGCGGGGGTTACAATGAGCAGTTCTTC.

The rearrangement joins TRBV12-5 to TRBJ2-7; 8 nucleotides agree with TRBD2. Trimming at V came to 2 bases and at J to 2 bases, leaving 5 bases not matched to a gene. This CDR3 comprises 15 residues. Germline CDR1 is LGHNT and CDR2 is FRNRAP. The CDR3 loop is CASGLSGGETYEQYV. The CDR3 coding sequence is TGTGCTAGTGGTTTGTCCGGGGGGGAAACCTACGAGCAGTACGTC.

This sequence joins TRBV5-5 and TRBJ2-5; D may be TRBD2 (6 bases). Germline CDR1 SGHKS, CDR2 YYEKEE (reference sequence). V was pared by 2 bases and J by 2 bases, with 10 bases between. This CDR3 region has 14 residues. The CDR3 loop is CASSFLGLQETQYF. DNA for the CDR3: TGTGCCAGCAGCTTTCTTGGACTACAAGAGACCCAGTACTTC. The variable domain in full, with the rest retrieved from reference TRBV5-5 and TRBJ2-5, is DAGVTQSPTHLIKTRGQQVTLRCSPISGHKSVSWYQQVLGQGPQFIFQYYEKEERGRGNFPDRFSARQFPNYSSELNVNALLLGDSALYLCASSFLGLQETQYFGPGTRLLVL.

This chain uses TRBV7-2 with TRBJ2-1; no definite D call. CDR3 size: 12 residues. Germline CDR1 and CDR2: SGHTA and FQGNSA. V was shortened by 5 bases and J by 12 bases, with 14 bases between the two germline ends. In nucleotides, the CDR3 is TGTGCCAGCAGCCCCCAGCTTTACGGGCAGTTCTTC. It encodes CASSPQLYGQFF.